This T cell receptor beta chain was obtained from a study of blood T cell repertoires in COVID-19. Turning to the study itself: In each case, the material was cDNA or gDNA derived from T cells, B-cell-depleted T cells, or PBMCs.

Germline V CDR1 and CDR2: MNHEY, SMNVEV (reference sequence). This CDR3 is 14 amino acids long. V lost 5 bases and J lost 6, with 17 bases in between. In the original processing: Estimates of nucleated cell counts were drawn from the amplification of reference gene primers. Profiling relied on immunoSEQ multiplex PCR, and the TCRdb table lists in-frame clones only, not all of them. From that table come the V and J calls and clone size; the DNA was used to work out D and trimming. The table has more than 85,000 clones, approximately 87% seen once. This clone is a singleton in its sample. This TCR came from a human donor in a cohort sampled during active COVID-19. The chain has TRBV27 and TRBJ2-7, with D perhaps matching TRBD2 (6 bases). Sequenced input: peripheral blood. CDR3 protein: CASSRGTRSGEQYF. CDR3 in DNA: TGTGCCAGCAGTAGAGGGACTCGTTCGGGCGAGCAGTACTTC.